One and the same sample provided the 6 T cell receptor beta chains below, sequenced in a study of blood T cell repertoires in COVID-19. Clones were read by immunoSEQ multiplex PCR, and TCRdb kept only the in-frame ones, dropping some. The table has nearly 200,000 clones, roughly 84% seen once; the top ten hold less than 8.5%. Input material: PBMCs or T cells enriched from blood (not recorded which). The receptors derive from a man aged 35 to 55 who had recovered from COVID-19.

This clone was seen just once. The J gene is TRBJ1-3, the V gene TRBV7-2, with a possible D match to TRBD1 (5 bases). The CDR3 contains 16 residues. Looked up from germline, CDR1 is SGHTA and CDR2 is FQGNSA. Deletions cut 2 bases from V and 0 bases from J, with 11 bases between. CDR3 amino acids: CASSLRFGASGNTIYF. The CDR3 nucleotides read TGTGCCAGCAGCTTAAGGTTTGGGGCCTCTGGAAACACCATATATTTT.

The V and J genes are TRBV6-5 and TRBJ1-1; 9 nucleotides match TRBD1. Germline lookup yields CDR1 MNHEY and CDR2 SVGAGI. This CDR3 is built from 15 residues. Trimming removed 4 bases from V and 5 bases from J; junction bases left unmatched: 8. The CDR3 spells CASSFLTGGETEAFF. The CDR3 DNA sequence: TGTGCCAGCAGTTTCCTGACAGGGGGAGAAACTGAAGCTTTCTTT.

The chain is built from TRBV7-9 and TRBJ2-7; TRBD2 matches at 7 bases. V shed 4 bases, J shed 0 bases, and the junction held 12 bases outside the gene matches. This CDR3 spans 17 amino acids. Germline V gene data show CDR1 as SEHNR and CDR2 as FQNEAQ (reference sequence). The CDR3 region has the DNA TGTGCCAGCAGCTCGGAGCTCCGGGGGAGGGGCTCCTACGAGCAGTACTTC. The encoded protein is CASSSELRGRGSYEQYF.

This chain joins TRBV10-3 and TRBJ1-1, with D possibly TRBD1 on 5 matching bases. The CDR3 runs 14 residues. With 6 bases removed from V and 4 bases from J, the gap between germline ends came to 15 bases. In germline, CDR1 is ENHRY, CDR2 SYGVKD. CDR3 region: CAIRAGTTGTEAFF. Written as DNA, the CDR3 is TGTGCCATCAGGGCCGGGACTACGGGCACTGAAGCTTTCTTT.

The chain carries TRBV2 and TRBJ2-7, with TRBD1 as a possible D gene (6 bases). Trimming took 8 bases from V and 2 from J, leaving 13 bases between them. The germline CDR1 and CDR2 sequences are SNHLY and FYNNEI. The CDR3 contains 13 residues. The DNA of the CDR3 is TGTGCCAGCTCGCCGGACAGAGCCTACGAGCAGTACTTC. As protein: CASSPDRAYEQYF. Drawing the rest from reference TRBV2 and TRBJ2-7, the complete variable domain is EPEVTQTPSHQVTQMGQEVILRCVPISNHLYFYWYRQILGQKVEFLVSFYNNEISEKSEIFDDQFSVERPDGSNFTLKIRSTKLEDSAMYFCASSPDRAYEQYFGPGTRLTVT.

The rearrangement joins TRBV7-2 to TRBJ1-1; no reliable D call. Germline V gene lookup returns CDR1 SGHTA and CDR2 FQGNSA. The ends were cut back, 5 bases at V and 3 bases at J, with 13 bases in the middle. CDR3 length: 14 residues. Here the CDR3 DNA reads TGTGCCAGCAGCATCCGACGGGTGGACACTGAAGCTTTCTTT. It is translated as CASSIRRVDTEAFF.